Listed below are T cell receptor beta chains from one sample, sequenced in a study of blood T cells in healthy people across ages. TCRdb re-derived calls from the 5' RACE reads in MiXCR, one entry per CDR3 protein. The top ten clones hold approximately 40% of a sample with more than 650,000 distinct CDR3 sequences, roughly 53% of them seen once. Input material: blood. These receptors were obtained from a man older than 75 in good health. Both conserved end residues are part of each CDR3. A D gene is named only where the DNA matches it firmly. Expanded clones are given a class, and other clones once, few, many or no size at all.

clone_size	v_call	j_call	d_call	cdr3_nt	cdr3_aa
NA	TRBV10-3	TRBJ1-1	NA	TGTGCCATCAGTGGGGGTGGGGGGACTGAAGCTTTCTTT	CAISGGGGTEAFF
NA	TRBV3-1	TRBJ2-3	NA	TGTGCCAGCAGCCAGAGGGGGAGGAGATACGCGTATTTT	CASSQRGRRYAYF
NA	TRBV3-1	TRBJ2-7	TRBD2	TGTGCCAGCAGCCAAGTACTAGCGGGACTAGAGCAGTACTTC	CASSQVLAGLEQYF
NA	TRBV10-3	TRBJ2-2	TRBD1	TGTGCCATCTCCCCTGGGACAGGGTTGGTACACACCGGGGAGCTGTTTTTT	CAISPGTGLVHTGELFF
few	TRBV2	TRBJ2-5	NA	TGTGCCAGCAGCGAGACAGCCTACCAAGAGACCCAGTACTTC	CASSETAYQETQYF
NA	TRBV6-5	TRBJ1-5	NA	TGTGCCAGCAGCCGCTGGGCGGATAGCAATCAGCCCCAGCATTTT	CASSRWADSNQPQHF
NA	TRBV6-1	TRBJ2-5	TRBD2	TGTGCCAGCAGCCGTAGGACTAGCGGGAGTCGCCAAGAGACCCAGTACTTC	CASSRRTSGSRQETQYF
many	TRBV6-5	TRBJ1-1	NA	TGTGCCAGTAGATACGGCACTGAAGCTTTCTTT	CASRYGTEAFF
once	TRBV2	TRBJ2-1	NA	TGTGCCAGCAGTGAAGGAGCTATTTACAATGAGCAGTTCTTC	CASSEGAIYNEQFF
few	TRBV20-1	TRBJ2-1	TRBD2	TGCAGTGCCGCCGGGACTAGCGGGAGGAATGAGCAGTTCTTC	CSAAGTSGRNEQFF
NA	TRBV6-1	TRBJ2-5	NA	TGTGCCAGCAGTGGAGGGGCTCAAGAGACCCAGTACTTC	CASSGGAQETQYF
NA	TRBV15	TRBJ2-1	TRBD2	TGTGCCACCAGCAGAGATTTCGTACTAGCGGGAGTTGTAAATGAGCAGTTCTTC	CATSRDFVLAGVVNEQFF
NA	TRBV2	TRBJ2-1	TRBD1	TGTGCCAGCAGTGTAATCCGGACAGGGGTCAATGAGCAGTTCTTC	CASSVIRTGVNEQFF
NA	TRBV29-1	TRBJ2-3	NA	TGCAGCGTCGCGGCCGGGTTCAGCACAGATACGCAGTATTTT	CSVAAGFSTDTQYF
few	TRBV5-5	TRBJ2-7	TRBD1	TGTGCCAGCAGTAAGGGACAGACTAAATCCAGCTCCTACGAGCAGTACTTC	CASSKGQTKSSSYEQYF
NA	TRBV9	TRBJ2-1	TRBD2	TGTGCCAGCAGCATAGCGGGAGGGGAACACAATGAGCAGTTCTTC	CASSIAGGEHNEQFF
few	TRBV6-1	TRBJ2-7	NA	TGTGCCAGTAGTGATGGGGCCGCCCGATTTAGCTACGAGCAGTACTTC	CASSDGAARFSYEQYF
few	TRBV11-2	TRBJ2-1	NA	TGTGCCAGCAGCTTAGCCCCTTCTAGGGCAGCCTACAATGAGCAGTTCTTC	CASSLAPSRAAYNEQFF
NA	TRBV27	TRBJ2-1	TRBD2	TGTGCCAGCAGCCCGGGACTAGCGGGAGCCGGGCTGTTCTTC	CASSPGLAGAGLFF
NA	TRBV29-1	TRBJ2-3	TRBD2	TGCAGCGTTCCTCCGGGACTAGGGTCAGATACGCAGTATTTT	CSVPPGLGSDTQYF
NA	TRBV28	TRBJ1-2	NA	TGTGCCAGCAGCTTGGGACCGCCGACCTATGGCTACACCTTC	CASSLGPPTYGYTF
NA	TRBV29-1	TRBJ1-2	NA	TGCAGCGTCGAAGGGGAAGGCTACACCTTC	CSVEGEGYTF
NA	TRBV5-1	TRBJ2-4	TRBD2	TGCGCCAGCAGGCTAGCGGGCCTAAACATTCAGTACTTC	CASRLAGLNIQYF
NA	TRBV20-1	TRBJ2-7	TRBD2	TGCAGTGCTAGTAGGGAGTCTAGCGGAACCTACGAGCAGTACTTC	CSASRESSGTYEQYF
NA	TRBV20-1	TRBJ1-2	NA	TGCAGTGTTGGAATTCAGGGGACTAACTATGGCTACACCTTC	CSVGIQGTNYGYTF
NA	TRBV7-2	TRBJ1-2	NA	TGTGCCAGCAGCTTTTTTATAGCGGATGGCTACACCTTC	CASSFFIADGYTF
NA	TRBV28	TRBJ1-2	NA	TGTGCCAGCGTTGCCTCTCAGCGCTACACCTTC	CASVASQRYTF
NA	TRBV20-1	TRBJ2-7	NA	TGCAGTGCTAGAGGGGCCACATATTACGAGCAGTACTTC	CSARGATYYEQYF
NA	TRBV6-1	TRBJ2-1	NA	TGTGCCAGCAGTGAATTGGTAGCGGAAATTGAGTCCGGTGAGCAGTTCTTC	CASSELVAEIESGEQFF
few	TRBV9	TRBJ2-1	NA	TGTGCCAGCAGTGTAGCCCAGGGAAAAAACAATGAGCAGTTCTTC	CASSVAQGKNNEQFF
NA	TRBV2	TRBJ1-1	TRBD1	TGTGCCAGCAAAGTACAGGGGGGGACTGAAGCTTTCTTT	CASKVQGGTEAFF
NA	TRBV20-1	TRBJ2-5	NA	TGCAGTGCTAGAGGGGGAGGGGGCTTGGAGACCCAGTACTTC	CSARGGGGLETQYF
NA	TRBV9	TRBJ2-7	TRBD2	TGTGCCAGCAGCGTAGGTGTTAGCGGGACCTACAATGAGCAGTACTTC	CASSVGVSGTYNEQYF
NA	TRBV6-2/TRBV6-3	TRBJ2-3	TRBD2	TGTGCCAGCACCAAGGCCAGCGGGAGCTCAGATATGCAGTATTTT	CASTKASGSSDMQYF
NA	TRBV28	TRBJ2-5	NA	TGTGCCAGCAGTTTTTCCCTAGCGGAGACCCAGTACTTC	CASSFSLAETQYF
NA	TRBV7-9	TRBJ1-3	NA	TGTGCCAGCAGCTTATGGACCGGCTCTGGAAACACCATATATTTT	CASSLWTGSGNTIYF
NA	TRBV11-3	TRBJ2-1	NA	TGTGCCAGCAGCTTAGCGGGGGTGGGGGCTGAGCAGTTCTTC	CASSLAGVGAEQFF